Following are 3 T cell receptor beta chains from one sample sequenced in a study of T cells in women clearing cervical HPV infection. Data came from immunoSEQ multiplex PCR; TCRdb stores just in-frame clones and leaves some out. The table lists tens of thousands of clones, with 2.5% to 3% in the top ten. The sequencing sample was made of blood buffy coat. The receptors were sampled from a woman between 18 and 75 years old with a cervical HPV16 infection that either progressed to CIN3+ or cleared (not recorded which).

Concerning this clone itself: The read is 3 residues too short to cover the CDR3 end, so that end is filled in from the germline J gene. The chain has TRBV12-3 or TRBV12-4 and TRBJ2-5; possible D gene TRBD2, 6 bases. V was shortened by 6 bases and J by 5 bases, with 16 bases between the two germline ends. CDR3 length equals 14 residues. CDR3 loop: CASRRSSGEETQYF. The covered CDR3 bases are TGTGCCAGCAGGAGGAGTAGCGGAGAGGAGACC.

This chain's CDR3 is CASSMGGRQNEQYF. The CDR3 DNA, read in part, is TGTGCCAGCTCCATGGGGGGTAGGCAGAACGAG. This rearrangement joins TRBV12-3 or TRBV12-4 to TRBJ2-7; weak D call: TRBD2 (6 bases). The CDR3 is cut off 3 residues early in the read; its end comes from the germline J gene. CDR3 length: 14 residues. V was cut by 8 bases and J by 5 bases, with 19 bases left in between.

About this clone: From the germline J gene comes the end of the CDR3, since the read stops 3 residues before it. This chain joins TRBV2 and TRBJ2-5; no clear D gene. Per the germline V gene, CDR1 is SNHLY and CDR2 is FYNNEI. The CDR3 runs to 11 residues. Trimming shortened V by 5 bases and J by 5 bases, and 6 bases separated the two germline ends. The CDR3 bases that were read are TGTGCCAGCAGTTCCGTGGAGACC. Translation: CASSSVET. From start to end, the CDR3 is CASSSVETQYF.